Shown below are 10 T cell receptor beta chains from a single sample sequenced in a study of Ad26.COV2.S vaccination and SARS-CoV-2 variants. The treatment is: around 19 received Ad26.COV2.S at low or high dose, single or two shots; about 5 received placebo; per-sample allocation not given. Each sample was drawn 63 days after the first injection (of vaccine or placebo). Libraries were prepared by immunoSEQ multiplex PCR; TCRdb keeps only in-frame clonotypes and omits some of them. The table lists around 500,000 clones, around 89% of them singletons. The sequencing here drew on peripheral blood, taken in a trial of Ad26.COV2.S vaccine versus placebo. Every receptor here comes from a person between 18 and 59 years old who received the Ad26.COV2.S COVID-19 vaccine or a placebo.

To note about this clone: Other nucleotide sequences from this sample produce the same CDR3. The J gene is TRBJ2-7, the V gene TRBV3-1 (or the pseudogene TRBV3-2); D is undetermined. The V end lost 2 bases, the J end lost 4 bases, and 3 bases lay between the germline ends. Germline CDR1 reads LGHDT; CDR2 reads YNNKEL (reference sequence). The CDR3 loop spans 11 amino acids. The CDR3 loop is CASSQLYEQYF. The CDR3 nucleotides read TGTGCCAGCAGCCAACTGTACGAGCAGTACTTC.

The CDR3, as DNA: TGTGCCAGCTCGCGCATCGGCGGAGGCACAGATACGCAGTATTTT. It codes for CASSRIGGGTDTQYF. The chain carries TRBV18 and TRBJ2-3; D is uncertain. There are 15 residues in the CDR3. V was trimmed by 6 bases and J by 1 base, leaving 14 bases between them. Germline CDR1 KGHSH, CDR2 LQKENI.

The V and J genes are TRBV28 and TRBJ1-1; TRBD1 matches at 10 bases. Germline CDR1 is MDHEN and CDR2 is SYDVKM. This CDR3 contains 20 residues. Losses at the gene ends were 0 bases for V and 1 base for J; bases not matched to a gene: 14. CDR3 nucleotides: TGTGCCAGCAGTTTATGGGAGGACAGGGGGAATTCGGGGAAGAACACTGAAGCTTTCTTT. Translated: CASSLWEDRGNSGKNTEAFF.

The rearrangement joins TRBV5-1 to TRBJ1-4, with D possibly TRBD1 on 5 matching bases. Trimming left V 5 bases short and J 5 bases short, with 13 bases between. The CDR3 consists of 14 residues. CDR1 is SGHRS, CDR2 YFSETQ, per germline. The DNA for the CDR3 is TGCGCCAGCAGTTCCGGGGCGAACAATGAAAAACTGTTTTTT. It translates to CASSSGANNEKLFF.

The rearrangement uses TRBV6-5 and TRBJ2-3; 9 nucleotides agree with TRBD2. The CDR3 length is 13 residues. Germline lookup yields CDR1 MNHEY and CDR2 SVGAGI. Germline trimming cut 11 bases from V and 7 bases from J; bases unmatched to any gene: 10. CDR3 DNA sequence: TGTGCCGGGGTGGCGGGGGGGCCCAATACGCAGTATTTT. Translated, it gives CAGVAGGPNTQYF.

The V gene is TRBV29-1, the J gene TRBJ1-2; D unclear. The length of the CDR3 is 13 residues. The V gene lost 2 bases and the J gene lost 2 bases, with 9 bases spanning the gap. The germline gives CDR1 SQVTM, CDR2 ANQGSEA. The CDR3, as DNA: TGCAGCGTTGAACAGGCGCCCAACTATGGCTACACCTTC. It translates to CSVEQAPNYGYTF.

CDR3 region: CASSPLGSGRQKLFF. For the CDR3, the DNA is TGTGCCAGCAGTCCCTTAGGTTCGGGGAGGCAAAAACTGTTTTTT. The rearrangement uses TRBV6-5 and TRBJ1-4; D gene unclear. This CDR3 has 15 residues. Per the germline V gene, CDR1 is MNHEY and CDR2 is SVGAGI. V was shortened by 5 bases and J by 9 bases, with 19 bases between the two germline ends.

The chain couples TRBV28 to TRBJ1-2; D uncertain. CDR3 length: 12 amino acids. The V end lost 5 bases, the J end lost 3 bases, and 7 bases lay between the germline ends. The germline V gene has CDR1 MDHEN and CDR2 SYDVKM. CDR3 sequence: CASSTTHYGYTF. The CDR3 DNA follows: TGTGCCAGCAGTACCACCCACTATGGCTACACCTTC.

The gene calls are TRBV2 and TRBJ2-5; D not certain. Trimming left V 6 bases short and J 1 base short, with 6 bases between. CDR1 is SNHLY and CDR2 is FYNNEI in the germline V gene. The CDR3 has 12 amino acids. The CDR3 sequence is CASRDLQETQYF. CDR3 DNA: TGTGCCAGCAGGGACCTCCAAGAGACCCAGTACTTC.

This clone was counted once. This chain joins TRBV2 and TRBJ1-1; 7 bases align to TRBD1. V shed 3 bases and J 10 bases; nucleotides not matched to a gene: 5. CDR1 is SNHLY and CDR2 is FYNNEI in the germline V gene. The CDR3 has 12 residues. CDR3 DNA: TGTGCCAGCAGTGACGACAGGGTGGGAGCTTTCTTT. Translating gives CASSDDRVGAFF.